The text below deals with one T cell receptor (beta chain). Its antigen has not been determined. No much larger clonotype is one base removed from it; base qualities were not supplied. Graves' hyperthyroidism was defined as stable when no progression to ophthalmopathy occurred over 18 months of follow-up. Hyperthyroidism patients were newly diagnosed, had a disease duration of under 2 months, and were aged 18 to 65 years. Patients with uncontrolled infections, other autoimmune diseases, pregnancy or lactation were excluded. Diagnoses were established on the basis of clinical symptoms, serum thyroxine and TRAb, thyroid ultrasound, and orbital computed tomography. Total RNA was extracted using Trizol reagent, and RNA quality was assessed on an Agilent 2100 Bioanalyzer. Amplification of TCR beta CDR3 regions was carried out from RNA transcripts. For the first round of RT-PCR on the TCR CDR3, the HTBI primer set was used together with the Qiagen OneStep RT-PCR kit. The libraries were constructed in a second round of multiplex PCR and then size-selected and purified. Paired-end sequencing of the libraries was performed with 100 bp reads on an Illumina HiSeq2000. The original pipeline was this. SOAPnuke was used to process the raw data, throwing out any read that contained adapters or uncalled bases, had a mean Phred below 15, or lacked an exact constant-primer or identifier match. High-quality paired reads were merged with COPE v1.2.5, and unique nucleotide sequences were defined as clonotypes. MiTCR v1.1 was used to align the clonotypes against IMGT TRBV, TRBD and TRBJ reference segments. The analysis included only V-J combinations with a frequency above 0.0001, which together covered about 99% of the repertoires. The TCS score was defined as the ratio of F50 (clonal expansion) to E x V (chaos), calculated using BLOSUM62-based TCRdist between CDR3 peptides within each V-J. Welch's t-statistics and random forest reduced fewer than 600 V-J features to 10 to 15, which were used in a naive Bayes classifier (R e1071). The public reads were reprocessed in TCRdb via fastp at Q25 and MiXCR, keeping in-frame beta chains. Rows merge per CDR3 protein into single entries with the most common DNA and genes. None of the V and J calls come from the authors' own analysis; TCRdb made them. Here the sample has some 600,000 distinct CDR3 sequences; 40% to 55% occur a single time. Roughly 8.2% of the sample is taken by the ten largest.

The data are from a study of T cells in Graves' hyperthyroidism and ophthalmopathy (dated by TCRdb to between 2018 and 2021). In terms of the full investigation: A discovery cohort of fewer than 110 patients, 43 with Graves' ophthalmopathy and more than 55 with stable Graves' hyperthyroidism, was used to find distinguishing TCR V-J signatures. Prospective prediction of ophthalmopathy was tested in an independent validation cohort consisting of 18 hyperthyroidism patients and some 15 patients who later progressed to ophthalmopathy. For training and testing, the roughly 93 patients in the discovery cohort were randomly divided in a 7:3 ratio. In roughly six Graves' hyperthyroidism patients, the study also compared T-cell repertoires from thyroid tissue with T-cell repertoires from blood. Following sampling, methimazole starting at 30 mg daily was given to hyperthyroidism patients, and high-dose intravenous methylprednisolone was given to ophthalmopathy patients. The paper reports TCR Vbeta CDR3 sequencing of over 130 peripheral blood samples: some 44 ophthalmopathy, under 80 hyperthyroidism and around 17 progressor patients.

General study outcomes and caveats: Sample size was not statistically predetermined, and blinding of investigators to group allocation was not performed. Most expanded thyroid clonotypes (frequency above 0.001) were also detected in blood, suggesting blood repertoires may reflect thyroid immune responses. A model built on a 13 V-J signature distinguished ophthalmopathy from stable hyperthyroidism, reaching 87.88% sensitivity and about 81% specificity in cross-validation and 80%/75% in testing. In validation, the model predicted progression to ophthalmopathy with 60% to 71% sensitivity and 72% to 85% specificity, a median of about 6 months before onset.

Taken from the germline V gene (reference sequence), the CDR1 and CDR2 loops are DFQATT and SNEGSKA. The CDR3 has 12 amino acids, counting the end cysteine and phenylalanine. Only CDR3 DNA is held: 36 bases, read in frame from base 1. The sequenced sample was peripheral blood or thyroid tissue (not recorded which). This clonotype was obtained from a woman between 18 and 30 years old with Graves' hyperthyroidism. Donor details come from another sample of the same person, matched by shared clones. The rearranged segments are TRBV20-1 and TRBJ2-7; TRBD2 might be the D gene, on 5 matching bases. The end of the DNA fits TRBJ2-1 better, so the J call may be wrong. The sequenced DNA is TGCAGTGCGGCGGGCTTGGGCAATGAGCAGTTCTTC. Translated, this is CSAAGLGNEQFF.